This record looks at one TCR beta chain sequence and its context. This clone has only one observation. This receptor's antigen is unknown. Nothing much larger sits one base from this clone, and base qualities are not available. Using the deep immunoSEQ assay, TCR CDR3 regions were amplified from genomic DNA by multiplex PCR. Extracted genomic DNA from each cell subset was distributed evenly across all wells of several immunoSEQ 96-well plates, and each plate was treated as a replicate. For unsorted PBMC, each replicate PCR was loaded with approximately 300 ng genomic DNA, equivalent to about 30,000 T cell genomes. Genomic DNA from unsorted PBMC was sequenced over ten immunoSEQ deep assay plates. The purified libraries were quantified using a Qubit 3.0 fluorometer, sized with a Bioanalyzer 2100, and then quantified again using the KAPA Library Quantification kit. A separate single-read 150-cycle Illumina NextSeq 550 flow cell was used to sequence each immunoSEQ 96-well plate. In the source study's methods: Because the immunoSEQ output held only junctional sequences and lacked quality scores, the filtering could not match the filtering applied to full-length reads. Sequences were annotated with PyIR, a Python wrapper for IgBLAST v1.9, and V/J genes and CDR3 were assigned using IMGT germline references. Reads were removed for weak V/J assignments (E-value above 1e-6), missing CDR3, stop codons, out-of-frame junctions, or ambiguous translated residues. V3J clonotypes were defined as sequences sharing an identical inferred V gene, J gene, and CDR3 amino acid sequence. Percentage overlap between repertoires was computed as shared unique clonotypes divided by the size of the smaller repertoire. Richness of each repertoire was evaluated using RTK rarefaction, the Chao1 estimator, and Recon v2.1 estimates of unobserved clonotypes. TCRdb limited this immuneACCESS table to in-frame rearrangements with V and J called. A share of clones is missing; checked studies link under half to unresolved V genes, and the rest is unexplained. The DNA was the basis for D and trimming; V, J and clone size are from that table. Within this sample are hundreds of thousands of clones, with about four fifths of them counted one time only. Roughly an eighth of the sample goes to the ten largest clones.

This entry is derived from a study of shared clonotypes between healthy human individuals (dated by TCRdb to between 2020 and 2021). Describing the broader study: A couple of women and a few men aged 18 to 49 years were included in the cohort. Leukapheresis yielded between about 0.9 and 9 billion PBMCs per donor. To increase sequencing depth and limit assay-specific biases, TCR repertoire library preparation and sequencing were carried out by different laboratories using diverse techniques. To estimate repertoire size and how much clonotype sharing occurs between individuals, the study deeply sequenced the blood TCR repertoires of five or six healthy adults.

Broader findings and caveats from the paper: Pairwise subsampling indicated that sequencing depth was expected to affect the degree of clonotype sharing among donors. Because the study included a small number of donors, the genetic and exposure-history diversity represented was limited. Only blood was sampled, and tissue TCR repertoires likely differ from those in blood.

According to the germline V gene, CDR1 reads MDHEN and CDR2 reads SYDVKM. V loses 1 base at its end and J loses 4 bases; junction bases beyond the gene matches: 2. The CDR3 holds 15 amino acids from the cysteine to the phenylalanine. Of the read, only the CDR3 DNA is kept; its 45 bases are in frame from base 1. The donors were healthy, HIV-negative adults with no recently reported acute infections or vaccinations. Only Caucasian adults living in Nashville, Tennessee, USA were represented among the donors. For unsorted samples, tens of millions of PBMCs were counted, and genomic DNA was extracted using the QIAamp DNA Blood Mini kit. Blood was obtained by leukapheresis, after which PBMCs were separated by Ficoll-Histopaque density gradient centrifugation and cryopreserved in liquid nitrogen vapor phase.

Rearrangement joined TRBV28 to TRBJ2-2; the central 8 bases match TRBD2. The sequence was collected from a woman in her thirties or forties in good health. Some clones in this sample may be carry-over from other donors' samples. Material: PBMCs. CDR3 reads: CASSLYGRGTGELFF. The DNA sequence is given as TGTGCCAGCAGTTTATACGGGAGGGGCACCGGGGAGCTGTTTTTT.